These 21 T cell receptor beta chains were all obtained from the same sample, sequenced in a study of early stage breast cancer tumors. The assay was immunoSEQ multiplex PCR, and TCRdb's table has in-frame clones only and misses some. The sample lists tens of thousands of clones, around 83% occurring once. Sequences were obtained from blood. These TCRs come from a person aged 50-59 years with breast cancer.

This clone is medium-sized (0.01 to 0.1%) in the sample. CDR3 sequence (DNA): TGTGCCTGGAGTGTACGCGGGTCCGTTAAGAGCGGTACGCAGTATTTT. Translating it yields CAWSVRGSVKSGTQYF. The V and J genes are TRBV30 and TRBJ2-3; possibly TRBD2 for D (5 bases). V was clipped by 0 bases and J by 8 bases, with 21 bases between them. Per germline, CDR1 GTSNPN and CDR2 SVGIG (reference sequence). The CDR3 totals 16 residues.

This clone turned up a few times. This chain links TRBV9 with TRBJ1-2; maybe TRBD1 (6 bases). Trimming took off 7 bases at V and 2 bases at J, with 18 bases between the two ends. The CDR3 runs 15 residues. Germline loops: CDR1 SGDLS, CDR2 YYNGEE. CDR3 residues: CASEGGGRANYGYTF. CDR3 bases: TGTGCCAGCGAAGGTGGGGGCAGGGCGAACTATGGCTACACCTTC.

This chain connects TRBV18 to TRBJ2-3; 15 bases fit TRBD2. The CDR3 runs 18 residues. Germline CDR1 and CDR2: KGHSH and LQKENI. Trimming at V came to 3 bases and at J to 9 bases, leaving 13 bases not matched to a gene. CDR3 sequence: CASSPQPGLAGGYATQYF. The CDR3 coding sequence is TGTGCCAGCTCACCGCAACCGGGACTAGCGGGGGGCTATGCCACGCAGTATTTT.

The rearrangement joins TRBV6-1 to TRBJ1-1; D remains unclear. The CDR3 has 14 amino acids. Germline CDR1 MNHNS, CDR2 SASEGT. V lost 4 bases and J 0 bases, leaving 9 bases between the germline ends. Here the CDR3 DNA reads TGTGCCAGCAGTGCCAGAGCCATGAACACTGAAGCTTTCTTT. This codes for CASSARAMNTEAFF.

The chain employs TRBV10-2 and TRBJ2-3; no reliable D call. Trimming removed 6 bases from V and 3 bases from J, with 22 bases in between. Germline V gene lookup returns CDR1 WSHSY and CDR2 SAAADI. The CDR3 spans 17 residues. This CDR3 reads CASSGYSVGAGTDTQYF. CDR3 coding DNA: TGCGCCAGCAGCGGTTATTCTGTAGGAGCTGGTACAGATACGCAGTATTTT.

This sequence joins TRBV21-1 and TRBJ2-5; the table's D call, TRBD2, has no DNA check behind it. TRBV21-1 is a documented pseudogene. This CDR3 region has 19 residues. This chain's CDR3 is CASSKAPHELAECQETQYF. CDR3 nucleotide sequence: TGTGCCAGCAGCAAAGCACCCCACGAACTAGCGGAGTGCCAAGAGACCCAGTACTTC.

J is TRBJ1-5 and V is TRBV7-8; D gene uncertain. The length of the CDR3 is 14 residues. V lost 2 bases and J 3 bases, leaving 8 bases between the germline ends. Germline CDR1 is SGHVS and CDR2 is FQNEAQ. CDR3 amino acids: CASSLRQSNQPQHF. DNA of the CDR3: TGTGCCAGCAGCTTACGGCAGTCCAATCAGCCCCAGCATTTT.

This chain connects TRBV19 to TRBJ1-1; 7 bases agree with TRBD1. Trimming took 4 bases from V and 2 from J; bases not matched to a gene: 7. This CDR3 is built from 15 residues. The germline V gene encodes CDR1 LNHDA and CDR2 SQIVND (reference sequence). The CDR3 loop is CASSTSGQRNTEAFF. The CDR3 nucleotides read TGTGCCAGTAGTACCTCGGGACAGCGTAACACTGAAGCTTTCTTT.

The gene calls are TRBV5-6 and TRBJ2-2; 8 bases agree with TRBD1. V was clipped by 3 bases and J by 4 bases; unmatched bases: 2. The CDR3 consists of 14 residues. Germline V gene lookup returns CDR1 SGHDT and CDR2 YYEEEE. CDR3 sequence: CASSSTGVTGELFF. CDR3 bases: TGTGCCAGCAGCTCGACAGGGGTCACCGGGGAGCTGTTTTTT.

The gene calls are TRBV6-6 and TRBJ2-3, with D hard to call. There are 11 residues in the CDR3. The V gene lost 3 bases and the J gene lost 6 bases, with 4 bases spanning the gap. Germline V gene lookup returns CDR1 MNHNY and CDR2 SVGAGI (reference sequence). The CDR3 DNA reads TGTGCCAGCAGTTATTCTGATACGCAGTATTTT. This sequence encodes CASSYSDTQYF.

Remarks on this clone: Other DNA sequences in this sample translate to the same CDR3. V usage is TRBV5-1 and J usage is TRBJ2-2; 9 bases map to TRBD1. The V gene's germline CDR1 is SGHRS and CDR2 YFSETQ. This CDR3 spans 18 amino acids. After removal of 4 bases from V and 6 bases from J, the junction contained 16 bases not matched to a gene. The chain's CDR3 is CASSPMDRGGLWAGELFF. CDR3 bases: TGCGCCAGCAGCCCGATGGACAGGGGAGGATTATGGGCCGGGGAGCTGTTTTTT.

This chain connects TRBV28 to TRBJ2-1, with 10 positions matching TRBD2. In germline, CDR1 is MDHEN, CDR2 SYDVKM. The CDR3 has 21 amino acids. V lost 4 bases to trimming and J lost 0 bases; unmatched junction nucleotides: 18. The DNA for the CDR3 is TGTGCCAGCAGTTCCCGCGGTGGGCTAGCGGGGGTGTCAAGCTCCTACAATGAGCAGTTCTTC. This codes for CASSSRGGLAGVSSSYNEQFF.

This CDR3 reads CASSLAGTGGQETQYF. The DNA of the CDR3 is TGCGCCAGCAGCTTGGCCGGGACGGGGGGGCAAGAGACCCAGTACTTC. J is TRBJ2-5 and V is TRBV5-1; the match to TRBD2 covers 8 bases. Germline V gives CDR1 SGHRS, CDR2 YFSETQ. Trimming removed 0 bases from V and 2 bases from J; junction bases left unmatched: 6. The CDR3 covers 16 residues.

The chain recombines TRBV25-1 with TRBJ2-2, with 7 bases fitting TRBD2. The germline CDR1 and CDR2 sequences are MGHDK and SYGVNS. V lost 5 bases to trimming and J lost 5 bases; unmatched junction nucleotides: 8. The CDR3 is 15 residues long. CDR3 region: CASSREVKGTGELFF. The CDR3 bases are TGTGCCAGCAGTCGGGAGGTGAAGGGGACCGGGGAGCTGTTTTTT.

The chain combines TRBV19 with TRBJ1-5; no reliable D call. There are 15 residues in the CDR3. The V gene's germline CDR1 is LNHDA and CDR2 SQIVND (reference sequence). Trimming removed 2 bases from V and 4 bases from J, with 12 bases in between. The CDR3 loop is CASSISASQNQPQHF. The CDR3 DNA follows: TGTGCCAGTAGTATAAGCGCCAGCCAGAATCAGCCCCAGCATTTT.

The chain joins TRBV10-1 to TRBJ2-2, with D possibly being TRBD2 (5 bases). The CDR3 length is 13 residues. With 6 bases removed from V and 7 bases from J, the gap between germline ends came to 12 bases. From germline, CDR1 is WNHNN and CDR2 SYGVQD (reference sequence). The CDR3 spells CASSTGWDGELFF. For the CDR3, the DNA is TGCGCCAGCAGCACGGGATGGGACGGGGAGCTGTTTTTT.

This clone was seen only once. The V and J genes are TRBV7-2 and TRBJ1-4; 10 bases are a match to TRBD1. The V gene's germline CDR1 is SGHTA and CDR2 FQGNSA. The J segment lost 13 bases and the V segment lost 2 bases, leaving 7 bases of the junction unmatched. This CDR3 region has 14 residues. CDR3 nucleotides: TGTGCCAGCAGCTTATCGGGACAGGGGAGGGGACTGTTTTTT. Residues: CASSLSGQGRGLFF.

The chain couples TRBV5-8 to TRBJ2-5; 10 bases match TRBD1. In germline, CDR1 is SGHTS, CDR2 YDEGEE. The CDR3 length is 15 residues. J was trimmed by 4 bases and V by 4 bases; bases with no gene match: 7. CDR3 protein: CASSGGQGWRETQYF. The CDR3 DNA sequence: TGTGCCAGCAGCGGGGGACAGGGGTGGAGAGAGACCCAGTACTTC.

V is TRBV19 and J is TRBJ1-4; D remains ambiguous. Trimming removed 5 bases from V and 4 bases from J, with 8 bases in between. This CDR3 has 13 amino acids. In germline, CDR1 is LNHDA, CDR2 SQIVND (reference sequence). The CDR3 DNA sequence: TGTGCCAGTAGTGAGCGGGTTAATGAAAAACTGTTTTTT. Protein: CASSERVNEKLFF.

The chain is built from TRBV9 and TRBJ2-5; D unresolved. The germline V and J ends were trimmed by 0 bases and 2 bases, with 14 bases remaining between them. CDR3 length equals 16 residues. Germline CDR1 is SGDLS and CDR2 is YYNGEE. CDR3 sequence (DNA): TGTGCCAGCAGCGTAGCCCCAGCAGCCACACAAGAGACCCAGTACTTC. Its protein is CASSVAPAATQETQYF.

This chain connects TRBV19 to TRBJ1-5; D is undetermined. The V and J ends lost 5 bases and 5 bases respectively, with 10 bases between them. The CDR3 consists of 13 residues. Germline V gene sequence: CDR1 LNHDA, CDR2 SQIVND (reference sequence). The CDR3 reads CASSEIYDQPQHF. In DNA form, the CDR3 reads TGTGCCAGTAGTGAAATCTACGATCAGCCCCAGCATTTT.